Here is one TCR beta chain with its context. Antigen: not known. For the second PCR, which ran for roughly 6 to 12 cycles, a sample-barcoded 5' primer and a J-beta primer mix were used. TCRdb re-analysed the 5' RACE reads in MiXCR, keeping a single row per CDR3 protein. This repertoire shows around 1,100,000 distinct CDR3 sequences, 35% to 40% found once; its top ten account for roughly 14%. The data derive from a study of blood T cells in healthy people across ages. The V gene's germline CDR1 is MNHEY and CDR2 SMNVEV (reference sequence). This CDR3 is built from 14 residues. V was pared by 3 bases and J by 4 bases, with 9 bases between. Collection of around 9.3 milliliters of peripheral blood was performed for each donor. Regarding the study as a whole: Older individuals had lower TCR beta diversity per million T cells (the decline was roughly linear).

The sample was blood. The source of this sequence is a man between 18 and 29 years old in good health. V usage is TRBV27 and J usage is TRBJ1-4; D not certain. CDR3 protein: CASSFRQLNEKLFF. The CDR3 coding sequence is TGTGCCAGCAGTTTCCGGCAGCTTAATGAAAAACTGTTTTTT.